Each of the 18 T cell receptor beta chains below was sequenced from the same sample in a study of T-cell reconstitution after alpha-beta-depleted transplantation in children. Preparation of the TCRbeta library was carried out with unique molecular identifiers. Each CDR3 protein gets one entry after TCRdb re-called the PCR reads with MiXCR. The sample lists about 340,000 distinct CDR3 sequences, 15% to 20% occurring once. The source was PBMCs, mostly from graft donor cells, collected 360 days after TCRalphabeta/CD19-depleted stem cell transplant. The source of these receptors is a male patient aged 2 to 9 who had a stem cell transplant for acute lymphoblastic leukemia, so the T cells may come from the graft donor.

The rearrangement links TRBV2 to TRBJ1-2, with D unclear. Looked up from germline, CDR1 is SNHLY and CDR2 is FYNNEI. The germline V and J ends were trimmed by 4 bases and 4 bases, with 16 bases remaining between them. The CDR3 is made up of 15 amino acids. This CDR3 reads CASSAPQDGVYGYTF. The CDR3 nucleotides read TGTGCCAGCAGTGCCCCTCAGGACGGTGTCTATGGCTACACCTTC. Based on the CDR3 plus reference TRBV2 and TRBJ1-2, the full variable domain is EPEVTQTPSHQVTQMGQEVILRCVPISNHLYFYWYRQILGQKVEFLVSFYNNEISEKSEIFDDQFSVERPDGSNFTLKIRSTKLEDSAMYFCASSAPQDGVYGYTFGSGTRLTVV.

This clonotype was counted between two and nine times. The genes are TRBV4-3 and TRBJ1-5; D gene unclear. Germline V CDR1 and CDR2: LGHNA, YSLEER. The V end lost 0 bases, the J end lost 0 bases, and 6 bases lay between the germline ends. The CDR3 covers 15 residues. The CDR3 here is CASSQELYSNQPQHF. CDR3 sequence (DNA): TGCGCCAGCAGCCAAGAATTGTATAGCAATCAGCCCCAGCATTTT.

The J gene is TRBJ2-5, the V gene TRBV12-3 or TRBV12-4; no clear D gene. With 3 bases removed from V and 3 bases from J, the gap between germline ends came to 8 bases. There are 13 residues in the CDR3. The CDR3 protein is CASSLFWEETQYF. CDR3 bases: TGTGCCAGCAGTTTGTTCTGGGAAGAGACCCAGTACTTC.

This clonotype was found a few times. The chain joins TRBV27 to TRBJ2-2; no reliable D call. CDR1 and CDR2 (germline): MNHEY, SMNVEV (reference sequence). There are 16 residues in the CDR3. The V and J ends lost 4 bases and 0 bases respectively, with 12 bases between them. The CDR3 nucleotides are TGTGCCAGCAGTTATCTCTTGCGGACGAACACCGGGGAGCTGTTTTTT. Its protein product is CASSYLLRTNTGELFF.

This clonotype was seen a single time. This chain connects TRBV5-1 to TRBJ2-7; TRBD2 agrees at 9 bases. The J segment lost 6 bases and the V segment lost 0 bases, leaving 7 bases of the junction unmatched. Germline loops: CDR1 SGHRS, CDR2 YFSETQ. This CDR3 spans 15 amino acids. The CDR3 sequence is CASSLAAGGSREQYF. CDR3 nucleotides: TGCGCCAGCAGCTTGGCCGCGGGAGGGTCACGCGAGCAGTACTTC. Full variable domain (rest looked up from reference TRBV5-1 and TRBJ2-7): KAGVTQTPRYLIKTRGQQVTLSCSPISGHRSVSWYQQTPGQGLQFLFEYFSETQRNKGNFPGRFSGRQFSNSRSEMNVSTLELGDSALYLCASSLAAGGSREQYFGPGTRLTVT.

This clonotype was detected a few times. This sequence joins TRBV20-1 and TRBJ2-3; 10 nucleotides match TRBD2. The CDR3 has 14 residues. After removal of 6 bases from V and 3 bases from J, the junction contained 6 bases not matched to a gene. The germline V gene has CDR1 DFQATT and CDR2 SNEGSKA (reference sequence). The CDR3 sequence is CSAAGTSETDTQYF. For the CDR3, the DNA is TGCAGTGCGGCCGGGACTAGCGAGACAGATACGCAGTATTTT.

This rearrangement joins TRBV7-8 to TRBJ2-1, with D possibly being TRBD2 (6 bases). V was cut by 3 bases and J by 6 bases, with 18 bases left in between. The CDR3 spans 16 residues. Germline loops: CDR1 SGHVS, CDR2 FQNEAQ. The CDR3 is CASSFVAGIATNEQFF. The CDR3 bases are TGTGCCAGCAGCTTCGTCGCGGGAATAGCCACCAATGAGCAGTTCTTC.

This clonotype was seen more than once but under ten times. The genes are TRBV7-2 and TRBJ2-3; D gene uncertain. The V and J ends lost 2 bases and 6 bases respectively, with 12 bases between them. The CDR3 has 14 amino acids. Germline loops: CDR1 SGHTA, CDR2 FQGNSA. CDR3 sequence (DNA): TGTGCCAGCAGCTTACGGGTCCGGGCGGATACGCAGTATTTT. Translating gives CASSLRVRADTQYF.

The CDR3 region has the DNA TGCGCCAGCAGCTTGACCAGCCTCCAAGAGACCCAGTACTTC. Translation gives CASSLTSLQETQYF. The genes are TRBV4-1 and TRBJ2-5; no definite D call. Trimming shortened V by 5 bases and J by 1 base, and 11 bases separated the two germline ends. Germline assignment: CDR1 MGHRA and CDR2 YSYEKL. This CDR3 comprises 14 residues.

This clonotype was found many times. The chain employs TRBV11-2 and TRBJ2-1, with TRBD2 identical over 8 bases. With 3 bases clipped from V and 3 bases from J, the junction kept 10 bases outside the gene matches. Germline CDR1 SGHAT, CDR2 FQNNGV. This CDR3 region has 17 residues. This chain's CDR3 is CASSFRGAGVLYNEQFF. The CDR3 DNA reads TGTGCCAGCAGCTTTAGGGGAGCGGGAGTCCTCTACAATGAGCAGTTCTTC.

This clonotype has more than one count but fewer than ten. The chain is built from TRBV27 and TRBJ2-1, with 12 bases matching TRBD2. Per germline, CDR1 MNHEY and CDR2 SMNVEV (reference sequence). The length of the CDR3 is 16 residues. With V trimmed by 3 bases and J by 9 bases, 9 bases remained unmatched. The CDR3 here is CASSFSSGRGITEQFF. Written as DNA, the CDR3 is TGTGCCAGCAGTTTTTCTAGCGGGAGGGGGATCACTGAGCAGTTCTTC.

The V call is TRBV5-1, the J call TRBJ1-1, with D unclear. CDR1 and CDR2 (germline): SGHRS, YFSETQ. The CDR3 is 15 amino acids. Trimming shortened V by 2 bases and J by 1 base, and 12 bases separated the two germline ends. CDR3 nucleotides: TGCGCCAGCAGCTTAAACCCTGACAAGAACACTGAAGCTTTCTTT. It codes for CASSLNPDKNTEAFF. Supplemented by reference TRBV5-1 and TRBJ1-1, the full variable domain reads KAGVTQTPRYLIKTRGQQVTLSCSPISGHRSVSWYQQTPGQGLQFLFEYFSETQRNKGNFPGRFSGRQFSNSRSEMNVSTLELGDSALYLCASSLNPDKNTEAFFGQGTRLTVV.

This clonotype was detected a few times. The J gene is TRBJ2-1, the V gene TRBV20-1; no definite D call. This CDR3 is built from 12 residues. Germline V lookup: CDR1 DFQATT, CDR2 SNEGSKA (reference sequence). Trimming cost V 3 bases and J 5 bases, with 8 bases left between them. The CDR3 coding sequence is TGCAGTGCTAGGATGAGTCACAATGAGCAGTTCTTC. Translated, it gives CSARMSHNEQFF.

This clonotype was seen only a few times. The V and J genes are TRBV5-1 and TRBJ2-3, with 16 bases identical to TRBD2. The V segment lost 3 bases and the J segment 1 base; nucleotides outside the gene matches: 5. CDR1 SGHRS and CDR2 YFSETQ come from the germline V gene. This CDR3 contains 18 residues. CDR3 residues: CASSSGLAGGPGTDTQYF. The CDR3 nucleotides read TGCGCCAGCAGCTCGGGACTAGCGGGAGGGCCGGGCACAGATACGCAGTATTTT.

This clonotype has more than one count but fewer than ten. The V call is TRBV3-1, the J call TRBJ2-5; TRBD1 agrees at 10 bases. V was pared by 5 bases and J by 7 bases, with 10 bases of the junction left unmatched. The germline V gene encodes CDR1 LGHDT and CDR2 YNNKEL (reference sequence). This CDR3 spans 15 amino acids. For the CDR3, the DNA is TGTGCCAGCAGCTTTTTGGGACAGGGGTCCGGGACCCAGTACTTC. This codes for CASSFLGQGSGTQYF.

This clonotype was counted between two and nine times. The chain is built from TRBV20-1 and TRBJ1-1; D is unclear. Between the trimmed V and J ends, which lost 5 bases and 1 base, there was a span of 11 bases. The CDR3 is made up of 13 amino acids. CDR1 is DFQATT, CDR2 SNEGSKA, per germline (reference sequence). The DNA of the CDR3 is TGCAGTGCTCAAGATTACAGGAACACTGAAGCTTTCTTT. Protein product: CSAQDYRNTEAFF.

This clonotype was found many times. The chain employs TRBV4-3 and TRBJ2-3; D is perhaps TRBD1 or TRBD2 (5 bases each). This CDR3 spans 18 amino acids. Trimming shortened V by 0 bases and J by 4 bases, and 20 bases separated the two germline ends. Germline-derived CDR1 and CDR2 are LGHNA and YSLEER. The CDR3 region is CASSQDRGGPKGPDTQYF. CDR3 DNA sequence: TGCGCCAGCAGCCAAGATCGGGGTGGCCCCAAGGGGCCAGATACGCAGTATTTT.

The J gene is TRBJ1-1, the V gene TRBV12-3 or TRBV12-4, with D perhaps TRBD1 (6 bases). The CDR3 extends over 15 amino acids. Trimming left V 5 bases short and J 5 bases short, with 18 bases between. CDR3 region: CASSIQGLGGTEAFF. In nucleotides, the CDR3 is TGTGCCAGCAGTATACAGGGACTAGGGGGGACTGAAGCTTTCTTT.